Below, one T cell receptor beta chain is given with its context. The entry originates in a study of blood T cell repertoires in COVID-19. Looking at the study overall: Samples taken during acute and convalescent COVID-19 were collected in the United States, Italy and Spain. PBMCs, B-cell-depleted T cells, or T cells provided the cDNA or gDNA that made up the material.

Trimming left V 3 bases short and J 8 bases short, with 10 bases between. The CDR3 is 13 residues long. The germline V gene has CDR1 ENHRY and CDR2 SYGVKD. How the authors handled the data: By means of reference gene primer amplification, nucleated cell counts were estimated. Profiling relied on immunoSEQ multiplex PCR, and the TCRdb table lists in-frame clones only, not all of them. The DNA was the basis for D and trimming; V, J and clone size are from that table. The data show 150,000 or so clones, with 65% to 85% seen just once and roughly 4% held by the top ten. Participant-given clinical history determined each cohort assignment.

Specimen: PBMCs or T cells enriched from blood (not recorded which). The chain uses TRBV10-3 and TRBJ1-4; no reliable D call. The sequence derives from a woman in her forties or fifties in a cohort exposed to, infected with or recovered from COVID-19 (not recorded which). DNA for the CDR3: TGTGCCATCAGTGACGGATCCGGGGAAAAACTGTTTTTT. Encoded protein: CAISDGSGEKLFF.